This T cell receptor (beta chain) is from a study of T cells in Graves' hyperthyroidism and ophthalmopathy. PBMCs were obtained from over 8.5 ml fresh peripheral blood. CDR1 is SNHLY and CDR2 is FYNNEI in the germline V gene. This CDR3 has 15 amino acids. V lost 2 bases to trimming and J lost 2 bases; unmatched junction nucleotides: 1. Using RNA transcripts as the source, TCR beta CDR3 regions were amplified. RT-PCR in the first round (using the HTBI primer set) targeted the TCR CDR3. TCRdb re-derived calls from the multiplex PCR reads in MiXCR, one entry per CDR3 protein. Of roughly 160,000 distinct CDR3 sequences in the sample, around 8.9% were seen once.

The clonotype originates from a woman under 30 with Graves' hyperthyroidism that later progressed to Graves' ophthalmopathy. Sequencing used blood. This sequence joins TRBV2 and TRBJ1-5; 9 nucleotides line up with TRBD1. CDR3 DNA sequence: TGTGCCAGCAGTGAAAGGACAGGGGGCAATCAGCCCCAGCATTTT. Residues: CASSERTGGNQPQHF.